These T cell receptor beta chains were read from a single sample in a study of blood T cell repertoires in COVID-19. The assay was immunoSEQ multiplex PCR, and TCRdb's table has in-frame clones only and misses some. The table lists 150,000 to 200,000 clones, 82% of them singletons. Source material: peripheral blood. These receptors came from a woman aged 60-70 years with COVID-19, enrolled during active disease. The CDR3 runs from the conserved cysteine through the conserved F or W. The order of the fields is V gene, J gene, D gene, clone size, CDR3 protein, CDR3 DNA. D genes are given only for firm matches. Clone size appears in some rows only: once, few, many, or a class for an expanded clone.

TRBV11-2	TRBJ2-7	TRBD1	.	CASSRDRIAYEQYF	TGTGCCAGCAGCCGGGACAGGATCGCCTACGAGCAGTACTTC
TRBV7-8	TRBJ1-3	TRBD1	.	CASSLAAGTGLSGNTVYF	TGTGCCAGCAGCTTAGCAGCCGGGACAGGGCTTTCTGGAAACACCGTATATTTT
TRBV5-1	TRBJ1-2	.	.	CASSLDAGMNYGYTF	TGCGCCAGCAGCTTGGATGCAGGGATGAACTATGGCTACACCTTC
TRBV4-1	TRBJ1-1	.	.	CASSQVQYTEAFF	TGCGCCAGCAGCCAGGTACAGTACACTGAAGCTTTCTTT
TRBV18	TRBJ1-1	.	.	CASSPTVREAFF	TGTGCCAGCTCACCAACAGTGCGTGAAGCTTTCTTT
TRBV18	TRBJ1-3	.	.	CASSIQANSGNTIYF	TGTGCCAGCTCGATACAGGCGAACTCTGGAAACACCATATATTTT
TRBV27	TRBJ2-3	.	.	CASSFSGADTQYF	TGTGCCAGCAGTTTTTCCGGAGCGGATACGCAGTATTTT
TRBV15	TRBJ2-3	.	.	CATSRAPNFRVDTQYF	TGTGCCACCAGCAGGGCTCCTAACTTCAGGGTAGATACGCAGTATTTT
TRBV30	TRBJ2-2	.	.	CAWSAPRDTGELFF	TGTGCCTGGAGTGCCCCCAGGGACACCGGGGAGCTGTTTTTT
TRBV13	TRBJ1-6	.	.	CASSFRELHLHF	TGTGCCAGCAGCTTCAGGGAACTTCACCTCCACTTT
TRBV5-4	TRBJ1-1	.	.	CASSLDPGWNTEAFF	TGTGCCAGCAGCTTGGACCCGGGGTGGAACACTGAAGCTTTCTTT
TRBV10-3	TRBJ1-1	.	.	CAVRFGGTRTEAFF	TGTGCCGTCAGGTTTGGCGGGACCCGCACTGAAGCTTTCTTT
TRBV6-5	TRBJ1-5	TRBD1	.	CASSSGQGRNQPQHF	TGTGCCAGCAGTTCCGGACAGGGACGCAATCAGCCCCAGCATTTT
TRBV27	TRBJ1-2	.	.	CASIIIPPGYTF	TGTGCCAGCATAATAATCCCCCCTGGCTACACCTTC
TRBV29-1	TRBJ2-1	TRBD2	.	CSVRTSGRSSYNEQFF	TGCAGCGTTCGGACTAGCGGTAGAAGCTCCTACAATGAGCAGTTCTTC
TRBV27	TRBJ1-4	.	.	CASSPTLGQANEKLFF	TGTGCCAGCAGTCCTACCCTGGGGCAGGCGAATGAAAAACTGTTTTTT
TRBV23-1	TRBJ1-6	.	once	CASRGHKSKGPLHSPLHF	TGCGCCAGCAGGGGACACAAAAGTAAGGGGCCATTGCATTCACCCCTCCACTTT
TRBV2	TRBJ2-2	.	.	CASSELQGTGELFF	TGTGCCAGCAGTGAGCTGCAGGGGACCGGGGAGCTGTTTTTT
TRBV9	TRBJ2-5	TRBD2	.	CASSAGGRGGQETQYF	TGTGCCAGCAGCGCGGGTGGTCGGGGGGGCCAAGAGACCCAGTACTTC
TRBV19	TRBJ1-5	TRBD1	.	CASSSSGGTGLQPQHF	TGTGCCAGTAGTAGCTCCGGTGGGACAGGGTTACAGCCCCAGCATTTT
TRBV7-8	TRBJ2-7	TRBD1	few	CASSRKPGQGMYEQYF	TGTGCCAGCAGCCGGAAACCGGGACAGGGGATGTACGAGCAGTACTTC